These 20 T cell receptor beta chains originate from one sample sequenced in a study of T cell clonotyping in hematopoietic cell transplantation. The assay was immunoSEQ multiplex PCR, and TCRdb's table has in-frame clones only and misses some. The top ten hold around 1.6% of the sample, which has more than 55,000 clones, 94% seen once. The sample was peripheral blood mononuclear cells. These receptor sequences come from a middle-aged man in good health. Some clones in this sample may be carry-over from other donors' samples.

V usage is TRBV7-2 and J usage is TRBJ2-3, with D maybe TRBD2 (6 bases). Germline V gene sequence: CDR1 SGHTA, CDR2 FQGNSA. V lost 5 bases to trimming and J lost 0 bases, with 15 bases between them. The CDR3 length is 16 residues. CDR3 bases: TGTGCCAGCAGCCCCGGCGTGGGGACTAGCACAGATACGCAGTATTTT. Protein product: CASSPGVGTSTDTQYF.

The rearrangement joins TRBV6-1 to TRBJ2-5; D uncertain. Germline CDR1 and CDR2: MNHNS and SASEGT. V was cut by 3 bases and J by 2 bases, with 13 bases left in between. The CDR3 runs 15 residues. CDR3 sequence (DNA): TGTGCCAGCAGTGAGAGGCAGCCAATACAAGAGACCCAGTACTTC. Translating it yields CASSERQPIQETQYF.

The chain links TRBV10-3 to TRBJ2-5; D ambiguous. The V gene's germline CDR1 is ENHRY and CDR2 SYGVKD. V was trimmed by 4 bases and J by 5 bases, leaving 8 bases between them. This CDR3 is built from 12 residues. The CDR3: CAISGYEETQYF. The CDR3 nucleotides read TGTGCCATCAGTGGGTACGAGGAGACCCAGTACTTC.

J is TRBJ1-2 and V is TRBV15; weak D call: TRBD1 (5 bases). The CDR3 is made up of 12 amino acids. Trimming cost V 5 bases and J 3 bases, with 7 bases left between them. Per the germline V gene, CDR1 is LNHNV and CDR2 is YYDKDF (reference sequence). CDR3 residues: CATSQGYYGYTF. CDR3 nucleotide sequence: TGTGCCACCAGCCAGGGATACTATGGCTACACCTTC.

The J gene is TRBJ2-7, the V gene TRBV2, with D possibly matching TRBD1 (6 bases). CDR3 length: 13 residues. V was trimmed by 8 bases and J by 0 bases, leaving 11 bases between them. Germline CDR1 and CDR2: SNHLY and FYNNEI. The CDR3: CASGGHISYEQYF. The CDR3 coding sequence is TGTGCCAGCGGGGGACATATCTCCTACGAGCAGTACTTC.

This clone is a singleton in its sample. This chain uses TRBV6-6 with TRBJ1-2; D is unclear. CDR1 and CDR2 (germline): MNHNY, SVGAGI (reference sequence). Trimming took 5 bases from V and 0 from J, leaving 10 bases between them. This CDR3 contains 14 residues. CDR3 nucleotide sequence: TGTGCCAGCAGTAGGGCAGCGACTAACTATGGCTACACCTTC. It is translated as CASSRAATNYGYTF.

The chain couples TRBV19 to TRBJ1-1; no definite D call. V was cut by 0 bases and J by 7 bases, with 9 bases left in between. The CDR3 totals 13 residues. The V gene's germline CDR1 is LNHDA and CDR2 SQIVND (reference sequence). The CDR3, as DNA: TGTGCCAGTAGTATAGATCCGACCGTTGAAGCTTTCTTT. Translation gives CASSIDPTVEAFF.

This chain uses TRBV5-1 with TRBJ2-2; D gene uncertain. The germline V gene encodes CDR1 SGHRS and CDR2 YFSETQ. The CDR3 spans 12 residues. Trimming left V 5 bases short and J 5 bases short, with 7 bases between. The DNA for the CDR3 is TGCGCCAGCAGATTTAATACCGGGGAGCTGTTTTTT. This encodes CASRFNTGELFF.

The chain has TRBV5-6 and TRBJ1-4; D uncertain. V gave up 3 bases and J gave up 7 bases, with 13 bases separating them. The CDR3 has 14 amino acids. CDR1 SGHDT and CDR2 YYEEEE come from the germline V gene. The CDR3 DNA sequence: TGTGCCAGCAGCTCCCTTCGGACGGGTGAAAAACTGTTTTTT. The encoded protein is CASSSLRTGEKLFF.

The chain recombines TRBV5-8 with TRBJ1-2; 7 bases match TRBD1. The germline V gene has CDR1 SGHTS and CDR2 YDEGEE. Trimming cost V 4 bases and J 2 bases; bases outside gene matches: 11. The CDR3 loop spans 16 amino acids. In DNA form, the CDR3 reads TGTGCCAGCAGCCCCCGACAGGGTTTGCGGAACTATGGCTACACCTTC. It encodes CASSPRQGLRNYGYTF.

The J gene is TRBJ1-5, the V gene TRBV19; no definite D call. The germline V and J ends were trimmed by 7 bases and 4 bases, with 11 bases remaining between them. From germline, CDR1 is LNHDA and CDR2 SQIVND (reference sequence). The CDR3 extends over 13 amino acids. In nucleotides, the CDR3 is TGTGCCAGTACCCCATTCTCTAATCAGCCCCAGCATTTT. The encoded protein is CASTPFSNQPQHF.

CDR3 nucleotide sequence: TGTGCCACCTGGGCCGAAGCCTACAATCAGCCCCAGCATTTT. This translates into CATWAEAYNQPQHF. The chain links TRBV6-1 to TRBJ1-5, with unresolved D. The germline V and J ends were trimmed by 10 bases and 3 bases, with 16 bases remaining between them. Germline V gene data show CDR1 as MNHNS and CDR2 as SASEGT. The CDR3 spans 14 residues.

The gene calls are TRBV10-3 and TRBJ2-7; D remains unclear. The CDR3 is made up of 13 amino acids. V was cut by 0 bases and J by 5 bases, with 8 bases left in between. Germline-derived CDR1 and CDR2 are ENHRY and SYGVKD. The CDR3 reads CAISESGRDEQYF. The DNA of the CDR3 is TGTGCCATCAGTGAGTCGGGAAGGGACGAGCAGTACTTC.

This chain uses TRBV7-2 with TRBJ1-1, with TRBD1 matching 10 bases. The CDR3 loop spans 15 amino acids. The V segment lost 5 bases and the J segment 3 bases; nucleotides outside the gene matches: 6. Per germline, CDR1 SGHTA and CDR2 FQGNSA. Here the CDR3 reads CASSTRQGADTEAFF. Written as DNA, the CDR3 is TGTGCCAGCAGCACCAGACAGGGGGCGGACACTGAAGCTTTCTTT.

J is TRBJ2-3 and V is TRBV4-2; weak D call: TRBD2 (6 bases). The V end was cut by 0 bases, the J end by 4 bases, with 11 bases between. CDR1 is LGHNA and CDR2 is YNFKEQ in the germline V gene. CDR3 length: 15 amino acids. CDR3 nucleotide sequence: TGTGCCAGCAGCCAAGATCCCAGGGACTCAGATACGCAGTATTTT. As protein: CASSQDPRDSDTQYF.

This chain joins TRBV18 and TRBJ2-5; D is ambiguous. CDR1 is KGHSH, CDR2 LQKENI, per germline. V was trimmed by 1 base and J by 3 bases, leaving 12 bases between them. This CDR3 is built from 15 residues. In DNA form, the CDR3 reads TGTGCCAGCTCACCACGGGCCCGGGTCGAAGAGACCCAGTACTTC. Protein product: CASSPRARVEETQYF.

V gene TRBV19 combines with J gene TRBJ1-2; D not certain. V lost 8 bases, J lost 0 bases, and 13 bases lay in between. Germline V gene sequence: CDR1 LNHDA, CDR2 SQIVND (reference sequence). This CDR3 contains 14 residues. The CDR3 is CASRAFSTNYGYTF. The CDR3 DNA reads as TGTGCCAGTCGCGCGTTTTCGACTAACTATGGCTACACCTTC.

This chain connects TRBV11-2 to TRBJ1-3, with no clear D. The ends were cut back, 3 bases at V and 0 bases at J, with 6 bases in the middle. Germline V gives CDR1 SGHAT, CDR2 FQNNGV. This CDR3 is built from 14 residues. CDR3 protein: CASSFIRSGNTIYF. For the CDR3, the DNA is TGTGCCAGCAGCTTTATACGCTCTGGAAACACCATATATTTT.

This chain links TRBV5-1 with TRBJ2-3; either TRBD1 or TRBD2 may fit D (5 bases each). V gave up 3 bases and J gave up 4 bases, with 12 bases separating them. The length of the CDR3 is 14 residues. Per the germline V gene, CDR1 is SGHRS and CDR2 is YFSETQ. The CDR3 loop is CASSSGTPPDTQYF. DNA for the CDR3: TGCGCCAGCAGCTCCGGGACCCCGCCAGATACGCAGTATTTT.

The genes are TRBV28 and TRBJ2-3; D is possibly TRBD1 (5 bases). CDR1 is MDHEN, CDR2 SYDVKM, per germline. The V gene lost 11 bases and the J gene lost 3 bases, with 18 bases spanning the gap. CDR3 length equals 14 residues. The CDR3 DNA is TGTGCCTCAAATGGGGCCCTTGGGACAGATACGCAGTATTTT. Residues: CASNGALGTDTQYF.